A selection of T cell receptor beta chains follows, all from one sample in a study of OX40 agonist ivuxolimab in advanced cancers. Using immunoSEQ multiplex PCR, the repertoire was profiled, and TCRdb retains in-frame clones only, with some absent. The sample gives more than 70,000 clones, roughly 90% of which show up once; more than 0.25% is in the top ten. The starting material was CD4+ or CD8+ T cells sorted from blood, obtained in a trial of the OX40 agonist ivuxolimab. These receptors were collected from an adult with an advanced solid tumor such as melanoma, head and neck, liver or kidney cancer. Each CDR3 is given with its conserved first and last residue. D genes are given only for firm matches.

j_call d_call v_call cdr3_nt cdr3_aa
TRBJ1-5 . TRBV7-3 TGTGCCAGCAGCTTAGGTTATGGTCAGCCCCAGCATTTT CASSLGYGQPQHF
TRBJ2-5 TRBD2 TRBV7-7 TGTGCCAGCTCAGTAGGTCTAGCGGCTGTGAAAGAGCAGTACTTC CASSVGLAAVKEQYF
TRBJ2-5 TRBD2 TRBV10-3 TGTGCCATCAGTGACGCTAGCGGGACCGAGACCCAGTACTTC CAISDASGTETQYF
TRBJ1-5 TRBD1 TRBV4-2 TGTGCCAGCAGCCAGCGGGACAGGGAAGATCAGCCCCAGCATTTT CASSQRDREDQPQHF
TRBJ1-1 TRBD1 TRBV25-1 TGTGCCAGCAGTGGACCGGGACAGGGTTCGTTCAACACTGAAGCTTTCTTT CASSGPGQGSFNTEAFF
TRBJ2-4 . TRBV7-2 TGTGCCAGCAGCCCCGGGCAGAAGGTCATTCAGTACTTC CASSPGQKVIQYF
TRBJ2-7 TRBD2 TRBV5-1 TGCGCCAGCAGCCAACAACTTCCTTCTAGCGGGAGGGTCTACGAGCAGTACTTC CASSQQLPSSGRVYEQYF
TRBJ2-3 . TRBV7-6 TGTGCCAGCAGCCCTCAGCGGATATCCACAGATACGCAGTATTTT CASSPQRISTDTQYF
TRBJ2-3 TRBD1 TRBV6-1 TGTGCCAGCAGTGCGCGACAGGGAAATACGCAGTATTTT CASSARQGNTQYF
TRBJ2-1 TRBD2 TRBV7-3 TGTGCCAGCAGCTCGGCGGGAGGGATTCCCTACAATGAGCAGTTCTTC CASSSAGGIPYNEQFF
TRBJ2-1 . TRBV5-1 TGCGCCAGCTACTGGGAGGCCCTTCCGTACAATGAGCAGTTCTTC CASYWEALPYNEQFF
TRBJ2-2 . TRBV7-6 TGTGCCAGCGGTTGGTCCGGGGAGCTGTTTTTT CASGWSGELFF
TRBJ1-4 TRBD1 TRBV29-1 TGCAGCGTTGCAAGGGACAGGGCTCGGGAAAAACTGTTTTTT CSVARDRAREKLFF
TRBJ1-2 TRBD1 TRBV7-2 TGTGCCAGCAGCAAAGACAGGGCAAACTATGGCTACACCTTC CASSKDRANYGYTF
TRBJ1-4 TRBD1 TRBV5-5 TGTGCCAGCAGCTTGTTACAAGGGGGCGGCGAAAAACTGTTTTTT CASSLLQGGGEKLFF
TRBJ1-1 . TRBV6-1 TGTGCCAGCAGCGCATCCAAAGCCGGTTACACTGAAGCTTTCTTT CASSASKAGYTEAFF
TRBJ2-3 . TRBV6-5 TGTGCCAGCAGTTACCGGGGCCTTACAGATACGCAGTATTTT CASSYRGLTDTQYF
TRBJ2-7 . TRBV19 TGTGCCAGTAGTTCCACCGGCGGAGGGCGGTACGAGCAGTACTTC CASSSTGGGRYEQYF
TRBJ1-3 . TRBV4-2 TGTGCCAGCAGCCAAGATGGGAGGGGTAGAGGCTCTGGAAACACCATATATTTT CASSQDGRGRGSGNTIYF
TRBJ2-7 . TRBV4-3 TGCGCCAGCAGCCCCCAAAACGGGGCCTACGAGCAGTACTTC CASSPQNGAYEQYF
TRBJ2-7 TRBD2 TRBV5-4 TGTGCCAGCAGCTCCAAGCGGGAGGGTATCTACGAGCAGTACTTC CASSSKREGIYEQYF
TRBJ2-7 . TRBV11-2 TGTGCCAGCAGCCCCCAGACAGTCACCTACGAGCAGTACTTC CASSPQTVTYEQYF
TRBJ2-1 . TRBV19 TGTGCCAGCAGAAACATCCTGGGGGGACAGATAGGTGAGCAGTTCTTC CASRNILGGQIGEQFF
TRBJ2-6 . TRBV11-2 TGTGCCAGCAGCTCCAGGACGGTTACTGGGGCCAACGTCCTGACTTTC CASSSRTVTGANVLTF
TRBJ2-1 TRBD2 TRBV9 TGTGCCAGCAGCGTACTTAGCGGGAGTAGGGTCAATGAGCAGTTCTTC CASSVLSGSRVNEQFF
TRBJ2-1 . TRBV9 TGTGCCAGCAGCTCCCAGGGGGACTTCTACAATGAGCAGTTCTTC CASSSQGDFYNEQFF
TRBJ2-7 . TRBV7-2 TGTGCCACCAGCATGGGAGTTGGCAACTACGAGCAGTACTTC CATSMGVGNYEQYF
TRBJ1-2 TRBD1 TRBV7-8 TGTGCCAGCAGCACCAGACAGGGGGAGGGCTATGGCTACACCTTC CASSTRQGEGYGYTF
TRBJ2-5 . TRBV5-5 TGTGCCAGCAGCTTGGGCAGGACGGGGATGACGGAGACCCAGTACTTC CASSLGRTGMTETQYF